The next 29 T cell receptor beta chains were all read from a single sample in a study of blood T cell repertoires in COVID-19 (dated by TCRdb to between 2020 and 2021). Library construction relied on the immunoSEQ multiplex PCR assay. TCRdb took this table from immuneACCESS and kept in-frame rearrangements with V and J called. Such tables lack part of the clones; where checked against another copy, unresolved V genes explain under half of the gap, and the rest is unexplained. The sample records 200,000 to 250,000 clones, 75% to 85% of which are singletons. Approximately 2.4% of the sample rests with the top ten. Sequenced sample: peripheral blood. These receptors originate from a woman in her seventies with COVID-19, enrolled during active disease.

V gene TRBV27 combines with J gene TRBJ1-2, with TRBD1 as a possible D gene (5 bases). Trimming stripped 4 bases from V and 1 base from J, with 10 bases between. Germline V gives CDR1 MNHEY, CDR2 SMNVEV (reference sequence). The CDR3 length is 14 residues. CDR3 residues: CASSYGGVNYGYTF. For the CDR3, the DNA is TGTGCCAGCAGTTACGGGGGGGTTAACTATGGCTACACCTTC.

The CDR3 nucleotides read TGCAGCGTTGAGCCCCTACAGGGGACCTATGGCTACACCTTC. It encodes CSVEPLQGTYGYTF. This chain connects TRBV29-1 to TRBJ1-2; 7 bases map to TRBD1. Germline CDR1 and CDR2: SQVTM and ANQGSEA. V trimming: 3 bases; J trimming: 4 bases; junction bases outside the gene matches: 8. This CDR3 is built from 14 residues.

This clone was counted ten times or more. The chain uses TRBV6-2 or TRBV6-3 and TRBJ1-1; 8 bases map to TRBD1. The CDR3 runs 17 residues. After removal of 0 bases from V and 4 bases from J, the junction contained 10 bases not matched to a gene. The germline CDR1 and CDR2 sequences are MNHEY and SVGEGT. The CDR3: CASSYSRTRQGATEAFF. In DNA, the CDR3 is TGTGCCAGCAGTTACTCTAGGACGCGGCAGGGGGCCACTGAAGCTTTCTTT.

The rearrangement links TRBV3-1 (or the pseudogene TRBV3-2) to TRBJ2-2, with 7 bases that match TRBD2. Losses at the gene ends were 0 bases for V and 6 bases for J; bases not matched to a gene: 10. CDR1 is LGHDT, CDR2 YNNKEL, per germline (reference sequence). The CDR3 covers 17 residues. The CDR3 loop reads CASSQDWGGGPAGELFF. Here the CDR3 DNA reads TGTGCCAGCAGCCAAGATTGGGGGGGAGGGCCCGCCGGGGAGCTGTTTTTT.

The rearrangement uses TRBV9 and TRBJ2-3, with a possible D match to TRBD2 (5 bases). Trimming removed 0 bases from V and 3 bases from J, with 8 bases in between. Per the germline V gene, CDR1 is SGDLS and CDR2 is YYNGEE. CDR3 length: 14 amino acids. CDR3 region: CASSVGGLTDTQYF. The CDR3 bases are TGTGCCAGCAGCGTAGGAGGACTTACAGATACGCAGTATTTT.

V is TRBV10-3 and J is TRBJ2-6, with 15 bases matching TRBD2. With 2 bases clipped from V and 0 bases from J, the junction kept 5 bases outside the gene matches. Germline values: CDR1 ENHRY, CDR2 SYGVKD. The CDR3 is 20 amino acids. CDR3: CAISEGLAGGRSSGANVLTF. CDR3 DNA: TGTGCCATCAGTGAGGGACTAGCGGGGGGGAGGAGCTCTGGGGCCAACGTCCTGACTTTC.

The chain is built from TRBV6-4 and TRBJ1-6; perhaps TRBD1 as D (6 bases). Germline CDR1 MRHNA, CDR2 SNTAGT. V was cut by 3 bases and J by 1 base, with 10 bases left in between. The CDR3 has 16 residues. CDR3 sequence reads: CASSEQGLSYNSPLHF. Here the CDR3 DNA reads TGTGCCAGCAGTGAACAGGGTTTATCCTATAATTCACCCCTCCACTTT.

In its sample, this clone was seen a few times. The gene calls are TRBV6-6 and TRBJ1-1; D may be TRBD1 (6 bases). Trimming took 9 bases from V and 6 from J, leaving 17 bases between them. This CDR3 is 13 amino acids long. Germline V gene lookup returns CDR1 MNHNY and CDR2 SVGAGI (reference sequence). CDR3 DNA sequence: TGTGCCAGTCAACTCGGACAGACCCCTGAAGCTTTCTTT. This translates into CASQLGQTPEAFF.

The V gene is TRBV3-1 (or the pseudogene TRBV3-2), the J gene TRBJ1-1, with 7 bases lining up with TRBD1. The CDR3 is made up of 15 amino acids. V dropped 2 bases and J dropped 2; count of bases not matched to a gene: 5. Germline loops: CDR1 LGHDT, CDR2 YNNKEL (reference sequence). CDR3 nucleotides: TGTGCCAGCAGCCAATTAGGACAGGCTAACACTGAAGCTTTCTTT. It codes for CASSQLGQANTEAFF.

The CDR3 sequence: CASSPIQGRDSPLHF. For the CDR3, the DNA is TGTGCCAGCAGCCCGATACAGGGTCGGGATTCACCCCTCCACTTT. This chain uses TRBV7-8 with TRBJ1-6; D may be TRBD1 (6 bases). Germline V CDR1 and CDR2: SGHVS, FQNEAQ. CDR3 length: 15 residues. Trimming took 5 bases from V and 8 from J, leaving 16 bases between them.

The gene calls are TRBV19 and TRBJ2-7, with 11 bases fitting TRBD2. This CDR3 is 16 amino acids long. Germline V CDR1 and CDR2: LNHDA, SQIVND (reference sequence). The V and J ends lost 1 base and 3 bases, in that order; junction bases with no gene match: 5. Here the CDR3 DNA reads TGTGCCAGTAGTATAGGGACTAGCGGGCTACACTACGAGCAGTACTTC. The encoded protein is CASSIGTSGLHYEQYF.

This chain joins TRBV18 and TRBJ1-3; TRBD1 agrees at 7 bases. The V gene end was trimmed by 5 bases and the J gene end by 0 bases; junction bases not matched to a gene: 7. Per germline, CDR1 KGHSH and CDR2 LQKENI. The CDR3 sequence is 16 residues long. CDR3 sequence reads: CASSSLQGSSGNTIYF. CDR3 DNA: TGTGCCAGCTCATCCCTACAGGGGAGCTCTGGAAACACCATATATTTT.

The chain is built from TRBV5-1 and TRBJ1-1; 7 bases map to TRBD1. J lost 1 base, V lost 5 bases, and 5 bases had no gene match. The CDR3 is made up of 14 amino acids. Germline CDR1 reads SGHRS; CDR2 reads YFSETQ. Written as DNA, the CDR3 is TGCGCCAGCAGACCTGGGACAGAGAACACTGAAGCTTTCTTT. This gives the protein CASRPGTENTEAFF.

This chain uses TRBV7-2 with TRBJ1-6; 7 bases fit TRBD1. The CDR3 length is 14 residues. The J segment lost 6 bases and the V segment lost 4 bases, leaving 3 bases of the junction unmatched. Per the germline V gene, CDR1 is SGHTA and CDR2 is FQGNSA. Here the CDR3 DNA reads TGTGCCAGCAGCTCCGGGACAGTTAATTCACCCCTCCACTTT. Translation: CASSSGTVNSPLHF.

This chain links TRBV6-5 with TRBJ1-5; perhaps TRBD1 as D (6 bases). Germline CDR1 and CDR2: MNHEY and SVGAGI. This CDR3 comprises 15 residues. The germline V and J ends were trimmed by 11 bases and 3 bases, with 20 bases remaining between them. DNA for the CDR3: TGTGCCTCCCGAGCGCCAGGGGTCGTCAATCAGCCCCAGCATTTT. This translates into CASRAPGVVNQPQHF.

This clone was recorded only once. The CDR3 is CASSRGQGGNTEAFF. The DNA for the CDR3 is TGCGCCAGCAGCCGCGGACAGGGCGGGAACACTGAAGCTTTCTTT. V gene TRBV4-1 combines with J gene TRBJ1-1; 8 nucleotides agree with TRBD1. Unmatched junction bases numbered 5, after V lost 4 bases and J lost 1 base. CDR1 MGHRA and CDR2 YSYEKL come from the germline V gene. The CDR3 extends over 15 amino acids.

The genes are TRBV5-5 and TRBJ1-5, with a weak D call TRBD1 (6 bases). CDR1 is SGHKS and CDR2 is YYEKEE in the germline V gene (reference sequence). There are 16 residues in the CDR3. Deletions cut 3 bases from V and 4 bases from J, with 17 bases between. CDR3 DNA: TGTGCCAGCAGCTCCGCGGCGGGGGGCAGGAATCAGCCCCAGCATTTT. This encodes CASSSAAGGRNQPQHF.

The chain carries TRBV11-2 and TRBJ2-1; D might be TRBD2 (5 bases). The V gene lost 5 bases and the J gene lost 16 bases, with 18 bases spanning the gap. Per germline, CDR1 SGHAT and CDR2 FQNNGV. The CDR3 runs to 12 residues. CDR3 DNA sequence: TGTGCCAGCAGCCAATATCTAGCAAACCCCTTCTTC. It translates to CASSQYLANPFF.

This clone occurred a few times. The CDR3 here is CASSQFLHGQGETQYF. CDR3 bases: TGTGCCAGCAGCCAATTTCTCCATGGACAGGGGGAGACCCAGTACTTC. The chain recombines TRBV14 with TRBJ2-5, with 9 bases that match TRBD1. Germline V gives CDR1 SGHDN, CDR2 FVKESK. The CDR3 contains 16 residues. V shed 2 bases, J shed 5 bases, and the junction held 9 bases outside the gene matches.

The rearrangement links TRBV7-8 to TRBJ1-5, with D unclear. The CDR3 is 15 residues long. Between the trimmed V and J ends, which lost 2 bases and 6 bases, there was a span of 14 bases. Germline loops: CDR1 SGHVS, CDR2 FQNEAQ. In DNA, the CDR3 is TGTGCCAGCAGCTTAATTGGTCGGGGTTTTCAGCCCCAGCATTTT. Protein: CASSLIGRGFQPQHF.

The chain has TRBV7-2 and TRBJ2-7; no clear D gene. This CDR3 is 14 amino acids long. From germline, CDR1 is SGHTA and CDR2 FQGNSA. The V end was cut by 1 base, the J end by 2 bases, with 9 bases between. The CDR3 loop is CASSLGDTTYEQYF. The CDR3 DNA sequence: TGTGCCAGCAGCTTAGGAGACACAACCTACGAGCAGTACTTC. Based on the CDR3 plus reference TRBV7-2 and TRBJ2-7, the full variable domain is GAGVSQSPSNKVTEKGKDVELRCDPISGHTALYWYRQSLGQGLEFLIYFQGNSAPDKSGLPSDRFSAERTGGSVSTLTIQRTQQEDSAVYLCASSLGDTTYEQYFGPGTRLTVT.

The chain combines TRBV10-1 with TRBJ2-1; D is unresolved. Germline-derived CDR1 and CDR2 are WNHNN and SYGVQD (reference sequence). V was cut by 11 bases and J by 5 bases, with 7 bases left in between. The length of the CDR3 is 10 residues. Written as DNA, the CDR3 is TGCGCCTGGCGGAACAATGAGCAGTTCTTC. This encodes CAWRNNEQFF.

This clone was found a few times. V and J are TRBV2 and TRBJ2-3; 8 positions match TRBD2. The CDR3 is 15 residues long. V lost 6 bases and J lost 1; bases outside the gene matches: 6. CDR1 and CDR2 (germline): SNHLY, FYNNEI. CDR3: CASRAGTRRTDTQYF. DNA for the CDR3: TGTGCCAGCAGAGCTGGGACTAGACGCACAGATACGCAGTATTTT.

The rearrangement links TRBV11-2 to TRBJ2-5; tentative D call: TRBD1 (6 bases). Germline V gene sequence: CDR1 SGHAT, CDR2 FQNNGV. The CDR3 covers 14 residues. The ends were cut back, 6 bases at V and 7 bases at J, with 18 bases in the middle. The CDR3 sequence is CASRGDTQWGTQYF. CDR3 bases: TGTGCCAGCAGAGGGGACACCCAATGGGGGACCCAGTACTTC. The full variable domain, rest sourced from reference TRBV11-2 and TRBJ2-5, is EAGVAQSPRYKIIEKRQSVAFWCNPISGHATLYWYQQILGQGPKLLIQFQNNGVVDDSQLPKDRFSAERLKGVDSTLKIQPAKLEDSAVYLCASRGDTQWGTQYFGPGTRLLVL.

The CDR3 nucleotides read TGTGCCAGCAGCCTCCTACTGACAGACCGCCGATCAACTAATGAAAAACTGTTTTTT. Translating it yields CASSLLLTDRRSTNEKLFF. The chain carries TRBV6-9 and TRBJ1-4; tentatively, D is TRBD1 (5 bases). The germline V gene has CDR1 MNHGY and CDR2 SVAAGI. The V and J ends lost 6 bases and 0 bases respectively, with 23 bases between them. The CDR3 length is 19 residues.

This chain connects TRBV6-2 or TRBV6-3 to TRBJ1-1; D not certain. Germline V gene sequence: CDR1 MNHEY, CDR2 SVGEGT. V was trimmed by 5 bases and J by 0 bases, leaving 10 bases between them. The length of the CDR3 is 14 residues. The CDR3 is CASSTWAVNTEAFF. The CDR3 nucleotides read TGTGCCAGCAGTACTTGGGCCGTGAACACTGAAGCTTTCTTT.

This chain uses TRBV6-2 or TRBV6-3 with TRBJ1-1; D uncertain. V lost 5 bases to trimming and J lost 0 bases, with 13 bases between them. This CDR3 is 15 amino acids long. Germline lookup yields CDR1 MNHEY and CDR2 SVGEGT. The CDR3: CASSLLGQMNTEAFF. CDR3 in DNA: TGTGCCAGCAGTCTTTTGGGCCAAATGAACACTGAAGCTTTCTTT.

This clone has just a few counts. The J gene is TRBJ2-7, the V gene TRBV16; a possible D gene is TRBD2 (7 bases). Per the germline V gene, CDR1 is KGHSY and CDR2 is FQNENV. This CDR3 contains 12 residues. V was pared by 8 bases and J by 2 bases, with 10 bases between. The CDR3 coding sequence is TGTGCCAGCCGGGGGGCTGCCTACGAGCAGTACTTC. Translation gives CASRGAAYEQYF.

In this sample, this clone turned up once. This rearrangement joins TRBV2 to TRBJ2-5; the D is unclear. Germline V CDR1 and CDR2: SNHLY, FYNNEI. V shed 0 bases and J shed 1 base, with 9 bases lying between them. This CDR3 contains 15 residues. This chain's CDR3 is CASSEAVLVQETQYF. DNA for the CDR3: TGTGCCAGCAGTGAAGCCGTGCTAGTCCAAGAGACCCAGTACTTC.